The entry below gives a single TCR beta chain sequence along with its context. Per-nucleotide qualities are absent, and no much larger clonotype sits a single base away. Library construction relied on 5' RACE. The listed sequencing device is Illumina MiSeq. A modified SMART protocol was used to prepare bulk TCR libraries. Turning to the authors' computational methods: Reads were preprocessed with selected pRESTO steps, and V, D, J genes and CDR3 junctions were assigned with IMGT/HighV-QUEST. A bulk sequence was kept only when the sequence appeared in at least two replicates with 10 or more cumulative reads. In samples containing more than 20 cells, repertoire diversity was estimated using a Shannon index corrected for undersampling. Through fastp at Q25 and MiXCR, TCRdb rebuilt clones from the public reads, retaining in-frame beta chains. Each CDR3 protein appears once, grouped with its most common genes and DNA. The V and J calls, along with clone size, are taken from TCRdb and not from the paper's own processing. Here the sample has 200 to 300 distinct CDR3 sequences; about 9% occur a single time. 35% to 50% of the sample belongs to the ten largest clones.

This entry comes from a study of T cells during gluten challenge in celiac disease (dated by TCRdb to about 2017). With respect to the entire study: During the challenge, blood was drawn at baseline, day 6 and day 14, while duodenal biopsies were taken at baseline and day 14. Single-cell libraries were sequenced paired-end 250 bp and bulk libraries paired-end 300 bp on the Illumina MiSeq.

In blood, tetramer-binding CD4+ effector-memory gut-homing T cells were gated as CD3+, CD45RA-, CD62L- and integrin beta7+, with lineage markers excluded. Patients with treated celiac disease who followed a gluten-free diet went through a 14-day oral dietary gluten challenge so that recall of gluten-specific T cells could be studied. An Aria II cell sorter was used to sort cells as single cells, and also in bulk when tetramer-positive cells were relatively plentiful. Peripheral blood mononuclear cells were isolated using Ficoll density gradient centrifugation and were cryopreserved prior to staining. Before tetramer-binding CD4+ T cells were sorted, thawed cells were stained with a pool of PE-conjugated HLA-DQ:gluten tetramers presenting immunodominant gluten epitopes. After HLA-DQ:gluten tetramer staining, the blood samples went through tetramer-based enrichment. The CDR3 spans 14 residues, from the cysteine through the phenylalanine. The entry retains the CDR3 DNA only, 42 bases that are in frame from base 1. V trim: 5 bases; J trim: 0 bases; unmatched bases: 5. Looking up the germline V gene (reference sequence) yields CDR1 DFQATT and CDR2 SNEGSKA.

The paper's findings and limits, for the study overall: On day 6, circulating gluten-specific T cells had a lower sample-corrected Shannon diversity, showing that clonal expansion increased. Only a couple of patients, both with many gluten-specific T cells, had their challenge samples put through bulk sequencing. In about seven patients, roughly 12-45% of single-cell TCR-alpha/beta clonotypes seen at the latest time point had also been present at baseline, compared with about 51-56% in the bulk data. Gluten-specific T cells in the circulation reached a peak on day 6, and the day-6 repertoire appeared to be made up largely of expanded preexisting memory clonotypes.

Sequencing used gluten-specific CD4+ T cells sorted from blood using tetramers, obtained at baseline or on day 6, 14 or 28 of gluten challenge (not recorded which). This receptor chain uses TRBV20-1 and TRBJ1-2; 8 central bases correspond to TRBD1. The TCR comes from a female donor with celiac disease. The CDR3 loop reads CSASRGPANYGYTF. The nucleotides are TGCAGTGCTTCCAGGGGGCCCGCTAACTATGGCTACACCTTC.